These 31 T cell receptor beta chains share one sample of origin, sequenced in a study of blood T cell repertoires in COVID-19. The repertoire was sequenced with immunoSEQ multiplex PCR; TCRdb's copy has only in-frame clones and lacks some. Of roughly 120,000 clones in the sample, roughly nine tenths were seen once. Sequencing was carried out using peripheral blood. The receptors shown here come from a man aged 45 to 65 with active COVID-19.

The chain is built from TRBV4-1 and TRBJ1-2, with 9 bases that match TRBD1. The CDR3 loop spans 16 amino acids. The junction had 7 bases not matched to a gene; V was cut back by 0 bases and J by 5 bases. Germline CDR1 reads MGHRA; CDR2 reads YSYEKL. This CDR3 reads CASSQDQNRGLYGYTF. For the CDR3, the DNA is TGCGCCAGCAGCCAAGATCAGAACAGGGGGCTTTATGGCTACACCTTC.

This clone showed up just a few times. The genes are TRBV5-6 and TRBJ1-6; 7 positions agree with TRBD1. V was pared by 5 bases and J by 2 bases, with 10 bases of the junction left unmatched. The germline CDR1 and CDR2 sequences are SGHDT and YYEEEE. CDR3 length equals 17 residues. The CDR3 loop reads CASRRRQGRTYNSPLHF. CDR3 nucleotide sequence: TGTGCCAGCAGGAGAAGACAGGGTCGGACCTATAATTCACCCCTCCACTTT. Variable domain in full (rest from reference TRBV5-6 and TRBJ1-6): DAGVTQSPTHLIKTRGQQVTLRCSPKSGHDTVSWYQQALGQGPQFIFQYYEEEERQRGNFPDRFSGHQFPNYSSELNVNALLLGDSALYLCASRRRQGRTYNSPLHFGNGTRLTVT.

The chain carries TRBV24-1 and TRBJ2-5; a weak D match, TRBD2 (6 bases). V was clipped by 4 bases and J by 5 bases, with 16 bases between them. The CDR3 covers 15 residues. Germline V CDR1 and CDR2: KGHDR, SFDVKD. CDR3 sequence: CATSDTSLEGETQYF. The CDR3 DNA sequence: TGTGCCACCAGTGACACTAGCCTCGAAGGGGAGACCCAGTACTTC.

The chain uses TRBV5-1 and TRBJ2-5; tentative D call: TRBD1 (5 bases). The V end lost 2 bases, the J end lost 5 bases, and 16 bases lay between the germline ends. From germline, CDR1 is SGHRS and CDR2 YFSETQ. This CDR3 has 15 amino acids. The CDR3 bases are TGCGCCAGCAGCTTAACCGACAGTGTCCCGGAGACCCAGTACTTC. It is translated as CASSLTDSVPETQYF.

The rearrangement joins TRBV6-5 to TRBJ1-1; no definite D call. Germline V lookup: CDR1 MNHEY, CDR2 SVGAGI. The CDR3 has 13 amino acids. With 6 bases removed from V and 1 base from J, the gap between germline ends came to 9 bases. CDR3 protein: CASRERENTEAFF. The CDR3 coding sequence is TGTGCCAGCAGGGAGAGGGAGAACACTGAAGCTTTCTTT.

This chain connects TRBV9 to TRBJ1-4; tentatively, D is TRBD1 (6 bases). The CDR3 covers 15 residues. The ends were cut back, 4 bases at V and 2 bases at J, with 12 bases in the middle. Germline V gene data show CDR1 as SGDLS and CDR2 as YYNGEE. The CDR3 DNA reads TGTGCCAGCAGCCAAGGGGGAGGGACTAATGAAAAACTGTTTTTT. It encodes CASSQGGGTNEKLFF.

The J gene is TRBJ1-2, the V gene TRBV3-1 (or the pseudogene TRBV3-2); D gene unclear. The V end lost 0 bases, the J end lost 8 bases, and 10 bases lay between the germline ends. This CDR3 is built from 13 residues. Germline-derived CDR1 and CDR2 are LGHDT and YNNKEL (reference sequence). The CDR3: CASSQETSVGYTF. Here the CDR3 DNA reads TGTGCCAGCAGCCAAGAAACTAGTGTGGGCTACACCTTC.

V usage is TRBV7-9 and J usage is TRBJ1-1; possibly TRBD1 for D (5 bases). Germline V lookup: CDR1 SEHNR, CDR2 FQNEAQ (reference sequence). V shed 5 bases and J shed 4 bases, with 17 bases lying between them. This CDR3 comprises 15 residues. The CDR3 sequence is CASSVRVAGPTEAFF. In DNA, the CDR3 is TGTGCCAGCAGCGTTCGAGTGGCAGGGCCCACTGAAGCTTTCTTT.

This chain links TRBV6-5 with TRBJ1-1, with a weak D call TRBD1 (6 bases). With 10 bases removed from V and 0 bases from J, the gap between germline ends came to 15 bases. The length of the CDR3 is 14 residues. Germline CDR1 reads MNHEY; CDR2 reads SVGAGI. This CDR3 reads CAINPGHLNTEAFF. The CDR3 DNA follows: TGTGCCATCAACCCGGGACACCTGAACACTGAAGCTTTCTTT.

J is TRBJ1-5 and V is TRBV11-2; no definite D call. Per the germline V gene, CDR1 is SGHAT and CDR2 is FQNNGV. CDR3 length equals 14 residues. V was pared by 1 base and J by 4 bases, with 8 bases between. For the CDR3, the DNA is TGTGCCAGCAGCTTAGGCGTCGGGAATCAGCCCCAGCATTTT. Translated, it gives CASSLGVGNQPQHF.

This clone appeared once. The chain uses TRBV19 and TRBJ1-5; 7 nucleotides align to TRBD1. This CDR3 is built from 14 residues. CDR1 is LNHDA and CDR2 is SQIVND in the germline V gene (reference sequence). The trim removed 5 bases at V and 7 bases at J, leaving 8 bases unmatched. CDR3 bases: TGTGCCAGTAGTCAAGTAGCAGGGGGGCAGCCCCAGCATTTT. Translating gives CASSQVAGGQPQHF. The full variable domain, in which reference TRBV19 and TRBJ1-5 provide the parts outside the CDR3, is DGGITQSPKYLFRKEGQNVTLSCEQNLNHDAMYWYRQDPGQGLRLIYYSQIVNDFQKGDIAEGYSVSREKKESFPLTVTSAQKNPTAFYLCASSQVAGGQPQHFGDGTRLSIL.

The chain links TRBV5-1 to TRBJ2-2; 7 bases agree with TRBD2. The junction had 19 bases not matched to a gene; V was cut back by 2 bases and J by 0 bases. The germline V gene encodes CDR1 SGHRS and CDR2 YFSETQ. The CDR3 has 21 amino acids. CDR3 nucleotides: TGCGCCAGCAGCTTTGGCGGGGGACTCATCGCTTCACCCGCGAACACCGGGGAGCTGTTTTTT. Protein sequence: CASSFGGGLIASPANTGELFF.

This clone was seen a handful of times. Because the CDR3's place on the DNA is in doubt, the DNA is left out and the CDR3 is given as listed by TCRdb. The chain joins TRBV5-6 to TRBJ1-5. The CDR3 has 15 amino acids, counting both end residues. CDR1 and CDR2 (germline): SGHDT, YYEEEE. This CDR3 reads CASSLGQPGILAQHF.

The chain combines TRBV7-8 with TRBJ1-1, with D unresolved. Germline loops: CDR1 SGHVS, CDR2 FQNEAQ. The V end was cut by 6 bases, the J end by 0 bases, with 5 bases between. CDR3 size: 12 residues. CDR3 bases: TGTGCCAGCAGGGCAGTGAACACTGAAGCTTTCTTT. This gives the protein CASRAVNTEAFF. Combining the CDR3 with reference TRBV7-8 and TRBJ1-1 gives the whole variable domain GAGVSQSPRYKVAKRGQDVALRCDPISGHVSLFWYQQALGQGPEFLTYFQNEAQLDKSGLPSDRFFAERPEGSVSTLKIQRTQQEDSAVYLCASRAVNTEAFFGQGTRLTVV.

The sample holds one count of this clone. The CDR3 is CASSLVRTQGAGEKLFF. The CDR3 DNA reads TGTGCCAGCAGCTTAGTAAGGACCCAGGGGGCTGGTGAAAAACTGTTTTTT. The chain has TRBV7-9 and TRBJ1-4; 8 bases line up with TRBD1. Per the germline V gene, CDR1 is SEHNR and CDR2 is FQNEAQ (reference sequence). J gave up 7 bases and V 1 base, and 11 bases lay outside the gene matches. This CDR3 is 17 amino acids long.

The rearrangement uses TRBV18 and TRBJ2-1; D is perhaps TRBD1 (7 bases). This CDR3 spans 16 amino acids. CDR1 and CDR2 (germline): KGHSH, LQKENI. Trimming took off 3 bases at V and 5 bases at J, with 17 bases between the two ends. CDR3 protein: CASSPRGRGVDNEQFF. The CDR3 bases are TGTGCCAGCTCACCTAGGGGGCGGGGAGTGGACAATGAGCAGTTCTTC.

J is TRBJ1-2 and V is TRBV29-1; 8 bases are shared with TRBD1. Trimming took 6 bases from V and 7 from J; bases not matched to a gene: 7. The CDR3 is 12 residues long. Per germline, CDR1 SQVTM and CDR2 ANQGSEA. The CDR3 bases are TGCAGCGTCGAGAGGACAGGGACTGGCTACACCTTC. It specifies CSVERTGTGYTF.

V and J are TRBV10-3 and TRBJ1-5, with TRBD1 as a possible D gene (6 bases). Germline loops: CDR1 ENHRY, CDR2 SYGVKD. The CDR3 has 13 residues. V was pared by 6 bases and J by 4 bases, with 10 bases between. CDR3 amino acids: CAISTQGNQPQHF. In DNA form, the CDR3 reads TGTGCCATCAGCACACAGGGAAATCAGCCCCAGCATTTT.

The gene calls are TRBV3-1 (or the pseudogene TRBV3-2) and TRBJ2-2; a possible D gene is TRBD1 (6 bases). There are 14 residues in the CDR3. Germline-derived CDR1 and CDR2 are LGHDT and YNNKEL (reference sequence). The V gene lost 2 bases and the J gene lost 6 bases, with 10 bases spanning the gap. The CDR3 coding sequence is TGTGCCAGCAGCCAATCATGGGGGCCCGGGGAGCTGTTTTTT. The encoded protein is CASSQSWGPGELFF.

The gene calls are TRBV2 and TRBJ2-3; the D gene is possibly TRBD2 (5 bases). Germline assignment: CDR1 SNHLY and CDR2 FYNNEI. With 0 bases removed from V and 11 bases from J, the gap between germline ends came to 12 bases. The CDR3 totals 13 residues. The CDR3 DNA reads TGTGCCAGCAGTGAAGCCTTAGCGTCTAGGCAGTATTTT. This gives the protein CASSEALASRQYF.

This sequence joins TRBV11-2 and TRBJ2-7; D ambiguous. This CDR3 has 11 residues. V gave up 5 bases and J gave up 6 bases, with 8 bases separating them. CDR1 is SGHAT and CDR2 is FQNNGV in the germline V gene. The CDR3 region has the DNA TGTGCCAGCAGCACATATCTCGAGCAGTACGTC. It codes for CASSTYLEQYV.

The rearrangement uses TRBV6-1 and TRBJ1-6, with D unresolved. Deletions cut 2 bases from V and 6 bases from J, with 14 bases between. Germline V gives CDR1 MNHNS, CDR2 SASEGT. There are 16 residues in the CDR3. The DNA of the CDR3 is TGTGCCAGCAGTGAATCTCCCGGGTTCCGTAATTCACCCCTCCACTTT. Translating gives CASSESPGFRNSPLHF.

As concerns this clone: Different DNA sequences within this sample yield the same CDR3. This sequence joins TRBV18 and TRBJ2-5; D is possibly TRBD2 (5 bases). V lost 2 bases, J lost 4 bases, and 8 bases lay in between. Germline V lookup: CDR1 KGHSH, CDR2 LQKENI. The CDR3 has 13 amino acids. CDR3 coding DNA: TGTGCCAGCTCACCAAGTAGCGTAGAGACCCAGTACTTC. It is translated as CASSPSSVETQYF.

The V and J genes are TRBV6-6 and TRBJ1-6; 10 nucleotides agree with TRBD1. V lost 3 bases and J lost 7; bases outside the gene matches: 3. Germline V CDR1 and CDR2: MNHNY, SVGAGI (reference sequence). CDR3 length equals 15 residues. CDR3 in DNA: TGTGCCAGCAGTTATGGACAGGGGGACAATTCACCCCTCCACTTT. Translation: CASSYGQGDNSPLHF.

As regards this clone: The identical CDR3 is also encoded by other nucleotide sequences in the sample. This chain connects TRBV18 to TRBJ1-1; no reliable D call. V lost 6 bases and J 0 bases, leaving 8 bases between the germline ends. Germline CDR1 reads KGHSH; CDR2 reads LQKENI. The CDR3 covers 13 residues. The CDR3 sequence: CASSPSLNTEAFF. The CDR3 DNA reads TGTGCCAGCTCGCCTAGTTTGAACACTGAAGCTTTCTTT.

The rearrangement uses TRBV28 and TRBJ2-7; perhaps TRBD2 as D (6 bases). Germline lookup yields CDR1 MDHEN and CDR2 SYDVKM. This CDR3 has 14 amino acids. V lost 5 bases, J lost 7 bases, and 18 bases lay in between. CDR3 residues: CASSRGGPIGEQYV. The DNA of the CDR3 is TGTGCCAGCAGTCGAGGAGGGCCAATCGGGGAGCAGTACGTC.

This clone was counted once. The CDR3 reads CAWSVLAGIETQYF. The CDR3 coding sequence is TGTGCCTGGAGTGTCTTAGCGGGAATAGAGACCCAGTACTTC. V gene TRBV30 combines with J gene TRBJ2-5; 8 nucleotides match TRBD2. The CDR3 is 14 amino acids. Trimming removed 0 bases from V and 4 bases from J; junction bases left unmatched: 4. Germline V lookup: CDR1 GTSNPN, CDR2 SVGIG (reference sequence). Complete variable domain (other parts from reference TRBV30 and TRBJ2-5): SQTIHQWPATLVQPVGSPLSLECTVEGTSNPNLYWYRQAAGRGLQLLFYSVGIGQISSEVPQNLSASRPQDRQFILSSKKLLLSDSGFYLCAWSVLAGIETQYFGPGTRLLVL.

The chain employs TRBV2 and TRBJ1-6; unclear D gene. Trimming shortened V by 3 bases and J by 4 bases, and 7 bases separated the two germline ends. The germline gives CDR1 SNHLY, CDR2 FYNNEI. The CDR3 runs to 14 residues. The CDR3 spells CASSDTAYNSPLHF. In DNA form, the CDR3 reads TGTGCCAGCAGTGACACAGCTTATAATTCACCCCTCCACTTT.

The V and J genes are TRBV4-2 and TRBJ2-7; 10 positions agree with TRBD2. This CDR3 spans 15 amino acids. CDR1 and CDR2 (germline): LGHNA, YNFKEQ. The junction had 6 bases not matched to a gene; V was cut back by 5 bases and J by 2 bases. The CDR3 coding sequence is TGTGCCAGCAGCACCCGGACTAGCGGACCCTACGAGCAGTACTTC. Amino acids: CASSTRTSGPYEQYF.

V is TRBV6-5 and J is TRBJ2-1; maybe TRBD2 (6 bases). Germline V gene sequence: CDR1 MNHEY, CDR2 SVGAGI. Trimming left V 7 bases short and J 1 base short, with 11 bases between. The CDR3 has 14 residues. The CDR3 region is CASTEGRSYNEQFF. Written as DNA, the CDR3 is TGTGCCAGCACCGAGGGGAGGTCCTACAATGAGCAGTTCTTC.

V and J are TRBV11-2 and TRBJ1-6, with a possible D match to TRBD1 (5 bases). Trimming took 0 bases from V and 10 from J, leaving 13 bases between them. The CDR3 runs 15 residues. The germline gives CDR1 SGHAT, CDR2 FQNNGV. The CDR3 here is CASSLEARAGSPLHF. For the CDR3, the DNA is TGTGCCAGCAGCTTAGAAGCCAGGGCTGGATCACCCCTCCACTTT.